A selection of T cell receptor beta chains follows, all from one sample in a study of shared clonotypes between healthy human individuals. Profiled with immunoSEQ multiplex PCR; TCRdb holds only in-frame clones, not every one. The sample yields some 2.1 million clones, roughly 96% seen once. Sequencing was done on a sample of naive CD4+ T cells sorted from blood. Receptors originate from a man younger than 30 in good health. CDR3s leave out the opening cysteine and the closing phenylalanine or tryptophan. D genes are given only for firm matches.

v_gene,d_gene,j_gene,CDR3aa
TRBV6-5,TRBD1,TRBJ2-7,ASSSTGGGYEQY
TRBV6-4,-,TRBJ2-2,ASSEESAGELF
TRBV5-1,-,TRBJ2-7,ASSLVSGQSIEQY
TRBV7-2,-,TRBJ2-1,ASSLSLGNGEQF
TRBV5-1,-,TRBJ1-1,ASKITGPHTEAF
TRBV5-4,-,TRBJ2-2,ASSFQQGDTGELF
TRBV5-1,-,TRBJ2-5,ASSLNGETQY
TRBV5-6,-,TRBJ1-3,ASRREGSGNTIY
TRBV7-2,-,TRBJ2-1,ASSLEIISTQDEQF
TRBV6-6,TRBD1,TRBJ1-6,ASRDGTGDSPLH
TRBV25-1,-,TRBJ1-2,ASSAGVKDYGYT
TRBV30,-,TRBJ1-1,AWERTANTEAF
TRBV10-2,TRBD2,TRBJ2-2,ASSVYSGTRSTGELF
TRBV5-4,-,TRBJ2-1,ASGSGLYSQGEQF
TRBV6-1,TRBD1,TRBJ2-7,ASCRGRGYEQY
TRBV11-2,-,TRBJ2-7,ASSKGRIYEQY